This passage covers 10 T cell receptor beta chains from one sample sequenced in a study of blood T cell repertoires in COVID-19. TCRdb's copy holds only in-frame clones and misses some; the assay was immunoSEQ multiplex PCR. The sample gives 390,000 or so clones, approximately 87% of which show up once; about a tenth is in the top ten. Sequenced: PBMCs or T cells enriched from blood (not recorded which). The receptor set was obtained from a woman in her forties or fifties who had recovered from COVID-19.

As regards this clone: This specimen includes other DNA sequences encoding the same CDR3. The V and J genes are TRBV27 and TRBJ2-7; tentative D call: TRBD1 (6 bases). The CDR3 is 14 residues long. Deletions cut 2 bases from V and 4 bases from J, with 12 bases between. Germline-derived CDR1 and CDR2 are MNHEY and SMNVEV (reference sequence). The CDR3 DNA reads TGTGCCAGCAGTTTAATTGGCAGGGGATACGAGCAGTACTTC. It codes for CASSLIGRGYEQYF.

The V call is TRBV18, the J call TRBJ1-4; 8 nucleotides match TRBD1. The CDR3 totals 14 residues. Germline V CDR1 and CDR2: KGHSH, LQKENI. Germline trimming cut 4 bases from V and 4 bases from J; bases unmatched to any gene: 2. CDR3 sequence: CASSRGTGNEKLFF. The CDR3 bases are TGTGCCAGCTCACGTGGGACAGGTAATGAAAAACTGTTTTTT. The entire variable domain, with the rest obtained from reference TRBV18 and TRBJ1-4, is as follows: NAGVMQNPRHLVRRRGQEARLRCSPMKGHSHVYWYRQLPEEGLKFMVYLQKENIIDESGMPKERFSAEFPKEGPSILRIQQVVRGDSAAYFCASSRGTGNEKLFFGSGTQLSVL.

This sequence joins TRBV28 and TRBJ1-5; D remains unclear. The V gene lost 3 bases and the J gene lost 2 bases, with 8 bases spanning the gap. Germline V gene sequence: CDR1 MDHEN, CDR2 SYDVKM. This CDR3 contains 14 residues. The CDR3 is CASSFYVRNQPQHF. The CDR3 DNA reads as TGTGCCAGCAGTTTTTATGTTCGCAATCAGCCCCAGCATTTT.

J is TRBJ1-4 and V is TRBV5-4; TRBD1 matches at 11 bases. In germline, CDR1 is SGHNT, CDR2 YYREEE (reference sequence). This CDR3 has 18 residues. The V gene end was trimmed by 4 bases and the J gene end by 7 bases; junction bases not matched to a gene: 15. CDR3 protein: CASSRNRGQGARGEKLFF. The DNA for the CDR3 is TGTGCCAGCAGCCGTAACCGTGGACAGGGGGCGCGGGGTGAAAAACTGTTTTTT.

This clone was detected once. The chain joins TRBV28 to TRBJ2-1, with 9 bases lining up with TRBD1. V lost 6 bases to trimming and J lost 8 bases; unmatched junction nucleotides: 11. The CDR3 has 15 residues. Germline assignment: CDR1 MDHEN and CDR2 SYDVKM. The CDR3 is CASSSAGTGNDEQFF. The CDR3 DNA is TGTGCCAGCAGCTCCGCCGGGACAGGGAACGATGAGCAGTTCTTC.

This clone was observed a single time. The V call is TRBV5-1, the J call TRBJ2-1; tentative D call: TRBD1 (6 bases). The germline CDR1 and CDR2 sequences are SGHRS and YFSETQ. V dropped 4 bases and J dropped 7 bases, with 18 bases sitting between them. This CDR3 comprises 15 residues. CDR3 nucleotide sequence: TGCGCCAGCAGCCCGTCAGGGGTAGTCGGGAATGAGCAGTTCTTC. Amino acids: CASSPSGVVGNEQFF. The variable domain in full, with the rest retrieved from reference TRBV5-1 and TRBJ2-1, is KAGVTQTPRYLIKTRGQQVTLSCSPISGHRSVSWYQQTPGQGLQFLFEYFSETQRNKGNFPGRFSGRQFSNSRSEMNVSTLELGDSALYLCASSPSGVVGNEQFFGPGTRLTVL.

The chain carries TRBV2 and TRBJ2-3; perhaps TRBD1 as D (6 bases). Trimming removed 7 bases at V and 3 bases at J, with 11 bases between. Germline V CDR1 and CDR2: SNHLY, FYNNEI. The CDR3 has 13 amino acids. CDR3 DNA sequence: TGTGCCAGCATCTGGGGGACAACAGATACGCAGTATTTT. Its protein product is CASIWGTTDTQYF.

This clone has more than one count but fewer than ten. The V gene is TRBV2, the J gene TRBJ1-5, with D unclear. The V gene's germline CDR1 is SNHLY and CDR2 FYNNEI. V dropped 7 bases and J dropped 7 bases, with 14 bases sitting between them. The CDR3 contains 13 residues. This chain's CDR3 is CASTAISGQPQHF. CDR3 in DNA: TGTGCCAGCACCGCGATCTCCGGGCAGCCCCAGCATTTT.

J is TRBJ2-1 and V is TRBV27; TRBD2 might be the D (5 bases). The CDR3 extends over 14 amino acids. The V gene lost 7 bases and the J gene lost 2 bases, with 12 bases spanning the gap. CDR1 is MNHEY and CDR2 is SMNVEV in the germline V gene (reference sequence). This CDR3 reads CASNPVGAYNEQFF. As DNA, the CDR3 is TGTGCCAGCAACCCGGTCGGGGCCTACAATGAGCAGTTCTTC.

This clone was recorded once. The CDR3 region is CASSYAGTGPSGANVLTF. DNA of the CDR3: TGTGCCAGCAGTTACGCCGGGACAGGGCCCTCTGGGGCCAACGTCCTGACTTTC. The V call is TRBV27, the J call TRBJ2-6, with 9 bases identical to TRBD1. Per the germline V gene, CDR1 is MNHEY and CDR2 is SMNVEV (reference sequence). With 4 bases clipped from V and 0 bases from J, the junction kept 7 bases outside the gene matches. The CDR3 totals 18 residues.